A selection of T cell receptor beta chains follows, all from one sample in a study of glioma-infiltrating T cells after dendritic cell vaccination. Data came from immunoSEQ multiplex PCR; TCRdb stores just in-frame clones and leaves some out. The repertoire has about 87,000 clones, approximately 90% of them found once; the top ten carry under 4%. The sequenced sample was blood, obtained before dendritic cell vaccination. The receptors come from a human donor with glioblastoma. The CDR3 runs from the conserved cysteine through the conserved F or W. A D gene is named only where the DNA matches it firmly. Part of the rows lack a size; the others show once, few, many or a class for expanded clones.

J	size	D	V	CDR3	DNA
TRBJ1-4	.	.	TRBV12-2	CASRPFLGQSNEKLFF	TGTGCAAGTCGCCCCTTTTTGGGACAGTCTAATGAAAAACTGTTTTTT
TRBJ2-7	.	TRBD1	TRBV2	CASKGQGSYEQYF	TGTGCCAGCAAGGGACAGGGCTCCTACGAGCAGTACTTC
TRBJ2-3	.	.	TRBV6-6	CASNYAGTTDTQYF	TGTGCCAGCAATTACGCGGGAACCACAGATACGCAGTATTTT
TRBJ2-1	.	.	TRBV5-1	CASSSVMGSYNEQFF	TGCGCCAGCAGCTCAGTCATGGGGAGCTACAATGAGCAGTTCTTC
TRBJ2-5	once	.	TRBV5-1	CASSLGQVGGETQYF	TGCGCCAGCAGCTTGGGACAGGTTGGGGGCGAGACCCAGTACTTC
TRBJ2-1	.	.	TRBV7-3	CASSLGGGEQFF	TGTGCCAGCAGCTTAGGGGGCGGGGAGCAGTTCTTC
TRBJ1-5	.	TRBD1	TRBV2	CASSRGRGRESQPQHF	TGTGCCAGCAGTCGGGGCAGGGGGCGCGAGAGTCAGCCCCAGCATTTT
TRBJ2-1	.	TRBD2	TRBV29-1	CSVSTSGVYNEQFF	TGCAGCGTATCAACTAGCGGAGTCTACAATGAGCAGTTCTTC
TRBJ2-7	once	.	TRBV4-1	CASSPETAKSYEQYF	TGCGCCAGCAGCCCAGAGACAGCAAAATCCTACGAGCAGTACTTC
TRBJ1-1	.	.	TRBV7-9	CASSTLGGSLTEAFF	TGTGCCAGCAGCACCTTGGGGGGGTCGCTCACTGAAGCTTTCTTT
TRBJ2-7	.	TRBD1	TRBV10-3	CAISEGQGRLYEQYF	TGTGCCATCAGTGAAGGACAGGGAAGGCTTTACGAGCAGTACTTC
TRBJ1-1	.	.	TRBV25-1	CASSEADTEAFF	TGTGCCAGCAGTGAGGCAGACACTGAAGCTTTCTTT
TRBJ1-2	.	TRBD1	TRBV7-6	CASSPRTGVEGDGYTF	TGTGCCAGCAGCCCACGGACAGGGGTAGAGGGGGATGGCTACACCTTC
TRBJ1-3	once	.	TRBV11-3	CASSFWRGTGNTIYF	TGTGCCAGCAGCTTTTGGAGGGGAACTGGAAACACCATATATTTT
TRBJ2-1	.	TRBD2	TRBV6-6	CASSYSPSGSTEQFF	TGTGCCAGCAGTTACTCTCCTAGCGGGAGTACTGAGCAGTTCTTC
TRBJ2-5	.	.	TRBV4-1	CASSQAEGLQETQYF	TGCGCCAGCAGCCAAGCCGAGGGACTCCAAGAGACCCAGTACTTC
TRBJ2-3	.	TRBD2	TRBV15	CATSREMGGADTQYF	TGTGCCACCAGCAGAGAAATGGGGGGGGCAGATACGCAGTATTTT
TRBJ1-3	.	TRBD1	TRBV2	CASRDRGFSGNTIYF	TGTGCCAGCAGGGACAGGGGTTTTTCTGGAAACACCATATATTTT
TRBJ2-7	once	.	TRBV5-6	CASSFLTGGGYEQYF	TGTGCCAGCAGCTTCTTAACCGGGGGTGGTTACGAGCAGTACTTC
TRBJ1-5	.	.	TRBV4-1	CASSQGWGLSNQPQHF	TGCGCCAGCAGCCAAGGGTGGGGCTTAAGCAATCAGCCCCAGCATTTT
TRBJ2-2	.	TRBD1	TRBV2	CASSPRTGGNTGELFF	TGTGCCAGCAGTCCGCGGACAGGGGGGAACACCGGGGAGCTGTTTTTT
TRBJ1-3	.	TRBD1	TRBV4-2	CASSQEGQGKDTIYF	TGTGCCAGCAGCCAGGAGGGACAGGGAAAGGACACCATATATTTT
TRBJ1-1	.	.	TRBV19	CASSLQRNTEAFF	TGTGCCAGTAGTCTCCAGCGGAACACTGAAGCTTTCTTT
TRBJ1-1	.	TRBD1	TRBV19	CASSIRTGSMNTEAFF	TGTGCCAGTAGTATTAGGACAGGGTCCATGAACACTGAAGCTTTCTTT
TRBJ2-2	.	TRBD1	TRBV5-1	CASGSGTANTGELFF	TGCGCCAGCGGATCCGGGACAGCGAACACCGGGGAGCTGTTTTTT
TRBJ1-5	.	.	TRBV6-5	CASEGRQSNQPQHF	TGTGCCAGCGAGGGGAGGCAAAGCAATCAGCCCCAGCATTTT
TRBJ2-3	.	.	TRBV7-3	CASSLTTGGGGDTQYF	TGTGCCAGCAGCTTAACGACGGGAGGGGGCGGAGATACGCAGTATTTT
TRBJ2-3	.	.	TRBV7-3	CASSLNPRGSADTQYF	TGTGCCAGCAGCTTAAACCCAAGAGGATCCGCAGATACGCAGTATTTT
TRBJ2-3	.	TRBD1	TRBV5-1	CASSLGQGADTQYF	TGCGCCAGCAGCTTGGGACAGGGCGCGGATACGCAGTATTTT
TRBJ2-3	once	.	TRBV5-1	CASSLGRGADTQYF	TGCGCCAGCAGCTTGGGCAGGGGGGCAGATACGCAGTATTTT
TRBJ2-2	.	TRBD1	TRBV12-5	CASGSWTGTGELFF	TGTGCTAGTGGTTCCTGGACAGGGACCGGGGAGCTGTTTTTT
TRBJ2-7	.	.	TRBV19	CASSITPQRLSSYEQYF	TGTGCCAGTAGTATAACTCCCCAGCGCCTGAGTTCCTACGAGCAGTACTTC
TRBJ2-7	.	TRBD1	TRBV5-4	CASSLGQGSYEQYF	TGTGCCAGCAGTTTAGGACAGGGGTCCTACGAGCAGTACTTC
TRBJ1-1	.	.	TRBV6-1	CASSENGVTEAFF	TGTGCCAGCAGTGAAAACGGTGTCACTGAAGCTTTCTTT
TRBJ2-3	.	TRBD2	TRBV5-4	CASSPRLAGGADTQYF	TGTGCCAGCAGCCCAAGACTAGCGGGAGGTGCAGATACGCAGTATTTT
TRBJ2-7	.	TRBD1	TRBV30	CAWRRGQTYEQYF	TGTGCCTGGAGAAGGGGACAGACCTACGAGCAGTACTTC
TRBJ1-2	.	.	TRBV13	CASSPQGRRGYTF	TGTGCCAGCAGCCCTCAGGGGAGACGGGGCTACACCTTC
TRBJ2-7	.	.	TRBV6-6	CASSYSRGHAYEQYF	TGTGCCAGCAGTTACTCTAGGGGTCACGCCTACGAGCAGTACTTC
TRBJ2-4	.	.	TRBV19	CASSLLGGAKNIQYF	TGTGCCAGTAGTCTCCTGGGTGGGGCGAAAAACATTCAGTACTTC
TRBJ1-1	.	.	TRBV14	CASSQDFRVTEAFF	TGTGCCAGCAGCCAAGATTTTCGGGTCACTGAAGCTTTCTTT
TRBJ1-3	.	TRBD1	TRBV9	CASSVKGQGISGNTIYF	TGTGCCAGCAGCGTAAAAGGACAGGGGATCTCTGGAAACACCATATATTTT
TRBJ2-2	.	TRBD1	TRBV5-1	CASSLEGGRAGELFF	TGCGCCAGCAGCTTGGAAGGGGGCAGGGCCGGGGAGCTGTTTTTT
TRBJ2-3	.	.	TRBV7-3	CASSLQPTGTDTQYF	TGTGCCAGCAGCTTGCAACCGACAGGCACAGATACGCAGTATTTT
TRBJ2-7	.	.	TRBV6-1	CASSEGRVRDEQYF	TGTGCCAGCAGTGAAGGGAGGGTACGGGACGAGCAGTACTTC
TRBJ2-3	.	TRBD1	TRBV7-9	CASSSWGTDTDTQYF	TGTGCCAGCAGCTCGTGGGGGACAGACACAGATACGCAGTATTTT
TRBJ2-2	.	.	TRBV4-1	CASSQAPRGRSNTGELFF	TGCGCCAGCAGCCAAGCCCCACGGGGGAGGTCGAACACCGGGGAGCTGTTTTTT
TRBJ2-7	.	.	TRBV6-6	CASSFNPGQSYEQYF	TGTGCCAGCAGTTTTAACCCCGGACAGTCCTACGAGCAGTACTTC
TRBJ2-7	.	TRBD1	TRBV5-5	CASSFGQGAGYEQYF	TGTGCCAGCAGCTTTGGACAGGGAGCAGGCTACGAGCAGTACTTC
TRBJ1-2	.	.	TRBV5-5	CASSLGGGWRGYTF	TGTGCCAGCAGCTTGGGGGGGGGCTGGCGTGGCTACACCTTC
TRBJ2-7	.	TRBD1	TRBV5-1	CASSLSPGTGRNEQYF	TGCGCCAGCAGCTTGTCCCCCGGGACAGGGAGGAACGAGCAGTACTTC
TRBJ2-3	.	TRBD2	TRBV4-1	CASSQDPSGTPTTASTDTQYF	TGCGCCAGCAGCCAAGACCCTAGCGGGACCCCGACAACCGCTAGCACAGATACGCAGTATTTT
TRBJ1-1	.	.	TRBV4-2	CASSQDTKTDEAFF	TGTGCCAGCAGCCAAGACACCAAGACAGATGAAGCTTTCTTT
TRBJ1-1	once	TRBD1	TRBV4-1	CASSHSGTGGEAFF	TGCGCCAGCAGCCACTCTGGGACAGGCGGCGAAGCTTTCTTT
TRBJ1-5	.	.	TRBV6-1	CASRQVANQPQHF	TGTGCCAGCAGGCAGGTGGCCAATCAGCCCCAGCATTTT
TRBJ2-7	.	TRBD2	TRBV5-1	CASSLEGGGSYEQYF	TGCGCCAGCAGCTTGGAAGGCGGGGGCTCCTACGAGCAGTACTTC
TRBJ1-6	.	TRBD1	TRBV28	CASSSHSTGWPLHF	TGTGCCAGCAGTTCTCACTCGACAGGGTGGCCCCTCCACTTT
TRBJ1-4	.	.	TRBV9	CASSGGLREPLFF	TGTGCCAGCAGCGGAGGGCTCCGCGAACCGCTGTTTTTT
TRBJ1-2	.	.	TRBV7-2	CASSLAGFNYGYTF	TGTGCCAGCAGCTTAGCTGGATTTAACTATGGCTACACCTTT
TRBJ2-3	.	.	TRBV6-5	CASSSGADTQYF	TGTGCCAGCAGTTCAGGGGCAGATACGCAGTATTTT